Below, 11 T cell receptor beta chains from the same sample are listed, as sequenced in a study of cytomegalovirus exposure and HLA in healthy donors. PCR employed 60 Vbeta and 13 Jbeta primers. The table came from immunoSEQ multiplex PCR; TCRdb's copy has only in-frame clones and leaves some out. The sample carries more than 140,000 clones, approximately 82% recorded once. Sample: PBMCs. All receptors come from a man between 18 and 35 years old in good health and CMV-seropositive.

The sample holds a few counts of this clone. The chain combines TRBV5-5 with TRBJ2-1; 7 bases are shared with TRBD1. Trimming at V came to 4 bases and at J to 4 bases, leaving 8 bases not matched to a gene. This CDR3 has 15 residues. Germline values: CDR1 SGHKS, CDR2 YYEKEE (reference sequence). CDR3 coding DNA: TGTGCCAGCAGCGTTGAGACAGGGTGGTACAATGAGCAGTTCTTC. Its protein product is CASSVETGWYNEQFF.

This sequence joins TRBV9 and TRBJ2-7; 9 bases map to TRBD2. From germline, CDR1 is SGDLS and CDR2 YYNGEE. Trimming at V came to 0 bases and at J to 2 bases, leaving 3 bases not matched to a gene. The CDR3 totals 15 residues. CDR3 coding DNA: TGTGCCAGCAGCGTAGACCCTAGCGGGACCTACGAGCAGTACTTC. It yields the protein CASSVDPSGTYEQYF.

This chain connects TRBV2 to TRBJ1-2, with D perhaps matching TRBD1 (5 bases). CDR1 is SNHLY, CDR2 FYNNEI, per germline. Deletions cut 8 bases from V and 2 bases from J, with 15 bases between. The CDR3 runs to 14 residues. As DNA, the CDR3 is TGTGCCAGCCTTGGGGCAGGAGGGAACTATGGCTACACCTTC. It is translated as CASLGAGGNYGYTF.

The chain has TRBV5-1 and TRBJ2-5, with 8 bases lining up with TRBD1. Germline V gene data show CDR1 as SGHRS and CDR2 as YFSETQ. This CDR3 has 14 residues. V shed 2 bases and J 1 base; nucleotides not matched to a gene: 1. The CDR3 sequence: CASSFQGAQETQYF. The CDR3 DNA sequence: TGCGCCAGCAGCTTTCAGGGGGCCCAAGAGACCCAGTACTTC.

The chain joins TRBV28 to TRBJ1-4; D gene uncertain. Germline V gene data show CDR1 as MDHEN and CDR2 as SYDVKM. The ends were cut back, 4 bases at V and 6 bases at J, with 24 bases in the middle. This CDR3 has 18 amino acids. CDR3 in DNA: TGTGCCAGCAGTTCCGCGTTAGGCCCCGGGGTATTTGATGAAAAACTGTTTTTT. It specifies CASSSALGPGVFDEKLFF.

The chain joins TRBV5-1 to TRBJ2-7; a possible D gene is TRBD1 (6 bases). Germline CDR1 is SGHRS and CDR2 is YFSETQ. Trimming took 4 bases from V and 7 from J, leaving 15 bases between them. The CDR3 covers 13 residues. DNA for the CDR3: TGCGCCAGCAGCAAACAAATACAGGGAGAGCAGTACTTC. Its translation: CASSKQIQGEQYF.

This clone has a single count. V gene TRBV5-1 combines with J gene TRBJ2-1; TRBD2 agrees at 10 bases. The germline gives CDR1 SGHRS, CDR2 YFSETQ. The V segment lost 4 bases and the J segment 8 bases; nucleotides outside the gene matches: 15. This CDR3 region has 17 residues. The DNA for the CDR3 is TGCGCCAGCAGCGTACCCCTAAGCGGGAGGGCTGGGGATGAGCAGTTCTTC. It yields the protein CASSVPLSGRAGDEQFF.

The chain is built from TRBV18 and TRBJ1-2, with D perhaps matching TRBD1 (6 bases). Looked up from germline, CDR1 is KGHSH and CDR2 is LQKENI. Trimming stripped 3 bases from V and 6 bases from J, with 11 bases between. The CDR3 extends over 13 amino acids. CDR3 in DNA: TGTGCCAGCTCACCCACAGGGTGGAATGGCTACACCTTC. Translating it yields CASSPTGWNGYTF.

The rearrangement joins TRBV4-1 to TRBJ1-3; perhaps TRBD1 as D (5 bases). The V gene's germline CDR1 is MGHRA and CDR2 YSYEKL. Trimming stripped 3 bases from V and 1 base from J, with 7 bases between. This CDR3 has 14 residues. CDR3 DNA sequence: TGCGCCAGCAGCCAGACAGAATCTGGAAACACCATATATTTT. Translation gives CASSQTESGNTIYF.

There are a few counts of this clone. The chain carries TRBV6-5 and TRBJ1-2; tentative D call: TRBD1 (5 bases). The germline V and J ends were trimmed by 0 bases and 3 bases, with 8 bases remaining between them. Germline V gene sequence: CDR1 MNHEY, CDR2 SVGAGI. The CDR3 is made up of 14 amino acids. CDR3: CASSYSEGYYGYTF. In DNA form, the CDR3 reads TGTGCCAGCAGTTACTCGGAGGGGTACTATGGCTACACCTTC.

This clone was found a few times. V and J are TRBV28 and TRBJ2-2; possibly TRBD2 for D (5 bases). V lost 3 bases, J lost 8 bases, and 28 bases lay in between. This CDR3 contains 19 residues. Germline CDR1 reads MDHEN; CDR2 reads SYDVKM. The CDR3 loop reads CASSFRGPHWVASAGELFF. The DNA of the CDR3 is TGTGCCAGCAGTTTCCGAGGGCCCCACTGGGTAGCGTCGGCTGGGGAGCTGTTTTTT.